Described below is a single T cell receptor beta chain sequence and its context. This entry belongs to a study of blood T cell repertoires in COVID-19. Across the study: Spain, Italy and the United States supplied samples that represented acute and convalescent COVID-19.

Authors' analysis steps: Reference gene primer amplification gave estimated nucleated cell counts. Repertoires were generated with immunoSEQ multiplex PCR, while TCRdb's copy carries only in-frame clones and drops some. V, J and clone size were drawn from that table, and D and trimming were deduced from the DNA. The repertoire holds around 150,000 clones, roughly 90% seen once, with about 2.6% in the top ten. Deletions cut 0 bases from V and 3 bases from J, with 12 bases between. This CDR3 has 15 amino acids. Germline V lookup: CDR1 GTSNPN, CDR2 SVGIG (reference sequence). This TCR came from a man aged 60 to 75 with acute or convalescent COVID-19. The specimen was peripheral blood. The chain employs TRBV30 and TRBJ1-3; possible D gene TRBD1, 5 bases. The CDR3 spells CAWSVPQGFGNTIYF. CDR3 nucleotide sequence: TGTGCCTGGAGTGTTCCCCAGGGTTTTGGAAACACCATATATTTT.